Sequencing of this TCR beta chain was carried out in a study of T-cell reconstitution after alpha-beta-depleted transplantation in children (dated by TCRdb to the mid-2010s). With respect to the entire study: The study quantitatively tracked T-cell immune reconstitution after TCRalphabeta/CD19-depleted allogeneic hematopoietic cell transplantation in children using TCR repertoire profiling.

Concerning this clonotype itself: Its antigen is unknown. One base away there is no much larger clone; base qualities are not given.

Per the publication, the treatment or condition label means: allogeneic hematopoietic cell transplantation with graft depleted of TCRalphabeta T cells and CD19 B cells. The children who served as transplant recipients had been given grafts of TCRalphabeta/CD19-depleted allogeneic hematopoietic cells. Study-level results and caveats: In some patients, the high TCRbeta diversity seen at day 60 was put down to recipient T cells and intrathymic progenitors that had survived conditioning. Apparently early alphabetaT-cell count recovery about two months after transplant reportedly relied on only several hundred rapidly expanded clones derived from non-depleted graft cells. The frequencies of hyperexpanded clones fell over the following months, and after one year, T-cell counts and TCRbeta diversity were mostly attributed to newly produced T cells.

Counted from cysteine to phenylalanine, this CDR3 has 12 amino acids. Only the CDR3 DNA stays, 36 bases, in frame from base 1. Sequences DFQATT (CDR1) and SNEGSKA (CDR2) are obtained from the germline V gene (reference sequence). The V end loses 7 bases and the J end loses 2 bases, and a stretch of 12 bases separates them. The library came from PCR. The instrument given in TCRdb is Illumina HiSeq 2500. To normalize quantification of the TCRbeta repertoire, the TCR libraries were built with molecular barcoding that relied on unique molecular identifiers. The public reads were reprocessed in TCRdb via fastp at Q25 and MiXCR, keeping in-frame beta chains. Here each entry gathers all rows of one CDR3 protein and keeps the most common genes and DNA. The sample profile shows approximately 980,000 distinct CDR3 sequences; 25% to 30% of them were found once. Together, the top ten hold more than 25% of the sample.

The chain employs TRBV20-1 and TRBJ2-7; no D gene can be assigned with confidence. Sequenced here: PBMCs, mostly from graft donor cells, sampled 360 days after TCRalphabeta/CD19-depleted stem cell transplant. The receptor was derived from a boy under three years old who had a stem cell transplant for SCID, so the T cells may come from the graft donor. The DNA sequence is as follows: TGCAGTGTCCCGGGTAACACCTACGAGCAGTACTTC. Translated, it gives CSVPGNTYEQYF.